Listed here are 23 T cell receptor beta chains from one sample, sequenced in a study of blood T cell repertoires in COVID-19. Only in-frame clones appear in the TCRdb table, and some are missing; sequencing was by immunoSEQ multiplex PCR. The table lists more than 200,000 clones, about 90% of them singletons. Sequencing was carried out using PBMCs or T cells enriched from blood (not recorded which). The receptors originated from a man younger than 40 who had recovered from COVID-19.

The chain links TRBV13 to TRBJ2-7; 7 bases fit TRBD2. In germline, CDR1 is PRHDT, CDR2 FYEKMQ (reference sequence). V lost 3 bases and J lost 1; bases outside the gene matches: 3. CDR3 length equals 14 residues. Here the CDR3 reads CASSFLAASYEQYF. The CDR3 region has the DNA TGTGCCAGCAGCTTTCTAGCGGCATCCTACGAGCAGTACTTC. The full variable domain, in which reference TRBV13 and TRBJ2-7 provide the parts outside the CDR3, is AAGVIQSPRHLIKEKRETATLKCYPIPRHDTVYWYQQGPGQDPQFLISFYEKMQSDKGSIPDRFSAQQFSDYHSELNMSSLELGDSALYFCASSFLAASYEQYFGPGTRLTVT.

The J gene is TRBJ2-7, the V gene TRBV2, with a possible D match to TRBD1 (7 bases). V dropped 5 bases and J dropped 3 bases, with 8 bases sitting between them. CDR1 is SNHLY, CDR2 FYNNEI, per germline. The CDR3 is 12 amino acids. CDR3 sequence: CASSQGGYEQYF. In DNA form, the CDR3 reads TGTGCCAGCAGTCAGGGGGGCTACGAGCAGTACTTC.

The chain joins TRBV24-1 to TRBJ1-2, with 11 bases identical to TRBD1. The germline gives CDR1 KGHDR, CDR2 SFDVKD. The CDR3 is 14 residues long. V trimming: 4 bases; J trimming: 8 bases; junction bases outside the gene matches: 5. CDR3 in amino acids: CATSDSGQGGGYTF. The CDR3 coding sequence is TGTGCCACCAGTGACTCGGGACAGGGGGGCGGCTACACCTTC.

This chain links TRBV19 with TRBJ2-2; D remains unclear. The CDR3 is made up of 15 amino acids. V was clipped by 6 bases and J by 1 base, with 12 bases between them. From germline, CDR1 is LNHDA and CDR2 SQIVND (reference sequence). CDR3 sequence (DNA): TGTGCCAGTAGAGTGACTCGTCTGAACACCGGGGAGCTGTTTTTT. It specifies CASRVTRLNTGELFF.

A note on this clone: This specimen includes other DNA sequences encoding the same CDR3. This chain uses TRBV18 with TRBJ2-3, with D unresolved. The germline V gene has CDR1 KGHSH and CDR2 LQKENI. This CDR3 region has 12 residues. The V and J ends lost 6 bases and 0 bases respectively, with 4 bases between them. The CDR3 bases are TGTGCCAGCTCTCCTAGCACAGATACGCAGTATTTT. Its translation is CASSPSTDTQYF.

This clone was found once. The chain joins TRBV5-1 to TRBJ1-3, with 7 positions matching TRBD1. Germline V CDR1 and CDR2: SGHRS, YFSETQ. V shed 2 bases and J 0 bases; nucleotides not matched to a gene: 2. CDR3 length equals 15 residues. As DNA, the CDR3 is TGCGCCAGCAGCTTCGACAGGGACTCTGGAAACACCATATATTTT. This codes for CASSFDRDSGNTIYF.

The V gene is TRBV5-5, the J gene TRBJ2-5; 13 bases align to TRBD2. The V gene's germline CDR1 is SGHKS and CDR2 YYEKEE (reference sequence). Trimming removed 0 bases from V and 4 bases from J; junction bases left unmatched: 3. This CDR3 spans 16 amino acids. The chain's CDR3 is CASSLELAGGRETQYF. The CDR3 coding sequence is TGTGCCAGCAGCTTGGAACTAGCGGGGGGGCGAGAGACCCAGTACTTC.

CDR3 sequence: CASSRDRGELFF. Here the CDR3 DNA reads TGTGCCAGCAGCCGAGACAGAGGGGAGCTGTTTTTT. V usage is TRBV28 and J usage is TRBJ2-2, with a weak D call TRBD1 (5 bases). CDR1 is MDHEN and CDR2 is SYDVKM in the germline V gene. The V end lost 6 bases, the J end lost 8 bases, and 10 bases lay between the germline ends. CDR3 length: 12 amino acids.

This clone appeared a few times. The rearrangement joins TRBV30 to TRBJ2-7; 8 bases fit TRBD1. Germline V CDR1 and CDR2: GTSNPN, SVGIG (reference sequence). This CDR3 region has 13 residues. Trimming at V came to 2 bases and at J to 4 bases, leaving 4 bases not matched to a gene. The CDR3 loop is CAWSSDRGYEQYF. For the CDR3, the DNA is TGTGCCTGGAGTTCCGACAGGGGTTACGAGCAGTACTTC.

J is TRBJ2-5 and V is TRBV6-5, with D possibly matching TRBD1 (5 bases). Germline CDR1 and CDR2: MNHEY and SVGAGI. This CDR3 has 15 residues. Trimming took off 0 bases at V and 1 base at J, with 9 bases between the two ends. CDR3 DNA sequence: TGTGCCAGCAGTTACTCTCCGACAGCCCAAGAGACCCAGTACTTC. Protein: CASSYSPTAQETQYF.

The rearrangement joins TRBV3-1 (or the pseudogene TRBV3-2) to TRBJ2-1, with 7 bases matching TRBD2. This CDR3 comprises 16 residues. V trimming: 4 bases; J trimming: 0 bases; junction bases outside the gene matches: 6. Germline loops: CDR1 LGHDT, CDR2 YNNKEL (reference sequence). The CDR3 bases are TGTGCCAGCAGCCCTCTACTAGCGCGCTCCTACAATGAGCAGTTCTTC. It translates to CASSPLLARSYNEQFF.

This clone has only a few counts. V gene TRBV9 combines with J gene TRBJ2-7; 7 positions agree with TRBD1. Germline CDR1 SGDLS, CDR2 YYNGEE. With V trimmed by 3 bases and J by 2 bases, 5 bases remained unmatched. The CDR3 runs to 14 residues. In DNA form, the CDR3 reads TGTGCCAGCAGCGCGGGACAGACAACCTACGAGCAGTACTTC. Translated: CASSAGQTTYEQYF.

The chain recombines TRBV20-1 with TRBJ1-2; D remains unclear. Deletions cut 6 bases from V and 4 bases from J, with 9 bases between. Germline-derived CDR1 and CDR2 are DFQATT and SNEGSKA (reference sequence). This CDR3 has 11 residues. In DNA form, the CDR3 reads TGCAGTGCGATTCGGGGCTATGGCTACACCTTC. Encoded protein: CSAIRGYGYTF.

The chain employs TRBV9 and TRBJ1-5; TRBD1 aligns across 10 bases. J was trimmed by 5 bases and V by 2 bases; bases with no gene match: 10. Germline CDR1 SGDLS, CDR2 YYNGEE. This CDR3 is built from 17 residues. DNA for the CDR3: TGTGCCAGCAGCGTGGGCGTCGGGACAGGGGTGGATCAGCCCCAGCATTTT. This translates into CASSVGVGTGVDQPQHF.

The V and J genes are TRBV3-1 (or the pseudogene TRBV3-2) and TRBJ1-2, with 8 bases identical to TRBD1. This CDR3 is 18 amino acids long. The germline V gene has CDR1 LGHDT and CDR2 YNNKEL (reference sequence). V lost 3 bases to trimming and J lost 5 bases; unmatched junction nucleotides: 17. The CDR3 region is CASSHFLGTGASGYGYTF. CDR3 nucleotides: TGTGCCAGCAGCCACTTTCTCGGGACAGGAGCCTCTGGGTATGGCTACACCTTC.

The chain recombines TRBV6-5 with TRBJ2-1; D perhaps matches TRBD2 (6 bases). Germline assignment: CDR1 MNHEY and CDR2 SVGAGI. Trimming took off 2 bases at V and 12 bases at J, with 14 bases between the two ends. This CDR3 has 13 residues. Here the CDR3 reads CASSYGLLGTQFF. For the CDR3, the DNA is TGTGCCAGCAGTTACGGACTACTCGGGACGCAGTTCTTC.

This sequence joins TRBV11-2 and TRBJ1-3; 8 nucleotides match TRBD1. Germline assignment: CDR1 SGHAT and CDR2 FQNNGV. This CDR3 is 18 amino acids long. V lost 2 bases to trimming and J lost 1 base; unmatched junction nucleotides: 10. CDR3 in amino acids: CASSLRRTGRSSGNTIYF. Written as DNA, the CDR3 is TGTGCCAGCAGCTTAAGGAGGACAGGGCGATCTTCTGGAAACACCATATATTTT.

V and J are TRBV5-1 and TRBJ1-6; possibly TRBD1 for D (6 bases). The CDR3 runs 17 residues. Trimming took off 4 bases at V and 7 bases at J, with 21 bases between the two ends. Germline V gene lookup returns CDR1 SGHRS and CDR2 YFSETQ. The CDR3 spells CASSISSRQARNSPLHF. The CDR3 coding sequence is TGCGCCAGCAGCATCTCCTCTCGACAGGCCCGAAATTCACCCCTCCACTTT.

This clone was seen only a few times. This chain links TRBV30 with TRBJ1-2; a possible D gene is TRBD1 (5 bases). The V gene's germline CDR1 is GTSNPN and CDR2 SVGIG (reference sequence). Trimming removed 2 bases from V and 4 bases from J, with 17 bases in between. The CDR3 extends over 15 amino acids. CDR3 in DNA: TGTGCCTGGAGTCTAGGGGTGCAGGGAAGCTATGGCTACACCTTC. It codes for CAWSLGVQGSYGYTF.

The J gene is TRBJ1-4, the V gene TRBV19, with D perhaps TRBD1 (5 bases). Per the germline V gene, CDR1 is LNHDA and CDR2 is SQIVND (reference sequence). Trimming took off 10 bases at V and 1 base at J, with 7 bases between the two ends. The CDR3 is 12 residues long. CDR3 bases: TGTGCCATTCAGGGAACTAATGAAAAACTGTTTTTT. It specifies CAIQGTNEKLFF.

The chain carries TRBV27 and TRBJ1-1, with D possibly being TRBD1 (5 bases). The CDR3 runs to 15 residues. The V end lost 2 bases, the J end lost 4 bases, and 14 bases lay between the germline ends. Germline V gene data show CDR1 as MNHEY and CDR2 as SMNVEV (reference sequence). In DNA form, the CDR3 reads TGTGCCAGCAGTTTAGTGTCAGGGCGGGGCACTGAAGCTTTCTTT. Its protein is CASSLVSGRGTEAFF.

The chain has TRBV5-1 and TRBJ2-1; 11 bases are a match to TRBD2. V was clipped by 1 base and J by 8 bases; unmatched bases: 5. This CDR3 region has 15 residues. Germline CDR1 reads SGHRS; CDR2 reads YFSETQ. CDR3 loop: CASSLTSGSVYEQFF. CDR3 nucleotide sequence: TGCGCCAGCAGCTTGACTAGCGGGAGTGTCTATGAGCAGTTCTTC.

The chain combines TRBV7-9 with TRBJ2-3, with a possible D match to TRBD1 (5 bases). V shed 0 bases and J shed 2 bases, with 6 bases lying between them. Germline CDR1 and CDR2: SEHNR and FQNEAQ (reference sequence). The CDR3 sequence is 14 residues long. In DNA, the CDR3 is TGTGCCAGCAGCTTAGCGGACACCACAGATACGCAGTATTTT. Protein: CASSLADTTDTQYF.